Presented here are 29 T cell receptor beta chains from one specimen sequenced in a study of blood T cell repertoires in COVID-19 (TCRdb year 2020). The protocol used for the library was the immunoSEQ multiplex PCR assay. In its TCRdb copy, this immuneACCESS table keeps in-frame sequences only and misses some clones. Where compared with another copy, unresolved V genes explain less than half of these, and the others have no known cause. The sample table contains about 260,000 clones; only one count was recorded for almost 85% of them. 1.5% to 2% of the sample rests with the top ten. Sample: peripheral blood. The receptors originated from a woman at least 80 years old with acute or convalescent COVID-19.

This clone was counted a few times. The V call is TRBV6-6, the J call TRBJ1-2; tentatively, D is TRBD1 (5 bases). Germline assignment: CDR1 MNHNY and CDR2 SVGAGI (reference sequence). Trimming took 4 bases from V and 4 from J, leaving 13 bases between them. This CDR3 is built from 14 residues. The CDR3 bases are TGTGCCAGCAGTTCGACAGCTCAGACCTATGGCTACACCTTC. It specifies CASSSTAQTYGYTF.

As for this clone: Within the sample, other DNA sequences also encode this same CDR3. The chain carries TRBV7-2 and TRBJ1-3; D is ambiguous. The CDR3 runs 14 residues. Germline loops: CDR1 SGHTA, CDR2 FQGNSA. V was pared by 1 base and J by 0 bases, with 4 bases between. CDR3 DNA sequence: TGTGCCAGCAGCTTAGGTAGCTCTGGAAACACCATATATTTT. Translated, it gives CASSLGSSGNTIYF.

In this sample, this clone turned up once. The chain has TRBV7-9 and TRBJ1-1, with D possibly TRBD1 on 6 matching bases. CDR1 is SEHNR, CDR2 FQNEAQ, per germline (reference sequence). This CDR3 is built from 16 residues. The V and J ends lost 3 bases and 5 bases respectively, with 19 bases between them. The CDR3 here is CASSFHPGGGGTEAFF. In DNA form, the CDR3 reads TGTGCCAGCAGCTTCCACCCGGGGGGGGGCGGGACTGAAGCTTTCTTT.

A few counts support this clone. The CDR3 nucleotides read TGTGCCAGTAGTATATCTGTACGGCTAGCGGGAGTCACAGATACGCAGTATTTT. This encodes CASSISVRLAGVTDTQYF. The chain combines TRBV19 with TRBJ2-3, with 10 bases matching TRBD2. Germline lookup yields CDR1 LNHDA and CDR2 SQIVND (reference sequence). This CDR3 has 18 residues. Losses at the gene ends were 2 bases for V and 2 bases for J; bases not matched to a gene: 10.

This clone has only one observation. The chain carries TRBV29-1 and TRBJ2-3; the D gene is possibly TRBD1 (5 bases). CDR1 and CDR2 from the germline V gene are SQVTM and ANQGSEA. With 3 bases removed from V and 3 bases from J, the gap between germline ends came to 10 bases. The CDR3 covers 13 residues. The CDR3 loop reads CSVEWAGTDTQYF. In DNA, the CDR3 is TGCAGCGTTGAGTGGGCAGGGACAGATACGCAGTATTTT.

This chain links TRBV6-6 with TRBJ1-5, with TRBD1 matching 7 bases. J lost 0 bases, V lost 5 bases, and 4 bases had no gene match. The CDR3 contains 15 residues. Germline assignment: CDR1 MNHNY and CDR2 SVGAGI (reference sequence). The CDR3 loop reads CASSTTGYSNQPQHF. CDR3 nucleotides: TGTGCCAGCAGTACGACAGGGTATAGCAATCAGCCCCAGCATTTT.

This clone was picked up a small number of times. V usage is TRBV7-2 and J usage is TRBJ2-7; 12 nucleotides align to TRBD2. Germline V lookup: CDR1 SGHTA, CDR2 FQGNSA. V was pared by 5 bases and J by 9 bases, with 8 bases of the junction left unmatched. The CDR3 has 14 amino acids. The CDR3 DNA sequence: TGTGCCAGCAGCCCGAGCCTAGCGGGGGGGGTGCAGTACTTC. Its translation: CASSPSLAGGVQYF.

The gene calls are TRBV19 and TRBJ1-6; possibly TRBD1 for D (6 bases). CDR1 and CDR2 from the germline V gene are LNHDA and SQIVND (reference sequence). V dropped 6 bases and J dropped 7 bases, with 16 bases sitting between them. The CDR3 contains 15 residues. The CDR3 here is CASRVHRVENSPLHF. The CDR3, as DNA: TGTGCCAGTAGGGTTCACAGGGTAGAAAATTCACCCCTCCACTTT.

The chain joins TRBV27 to TRBJ2-3; 10 bases are shared with TRBD1. The CDR3 sequence is 16 residues long. Unmatched junction bases numbered 12, after V lost 6 bases and J lost 6 bases. CDR1 is MNHEY and CDR2 is SMNVEV in the germline V gene (reference sequence). CDR3 sequence: CASRPAGTGVADTQYF. In nucleotides, the CDR3 is TGTGCCAGCAGGCCGGCCGGGACAGGGGTGGCGGATACGCAGTATTTT.

The rearrangement joins TRBV10-3 to TRBJ2-7; D might be TRBD2 (6 bases). The CDR3 totals 14 residues. Germline V gene data show CDR1 as ENHRY and CDR2 as SYGVKD. V shed 2 bases and J shed 2 bases, with 10 bases lying between them. DNA of the CDR3: TGTGCCATCAGTGAGGGGCGGGGACCCTACGAGCAGTACTTC. Its translation is CAISEGRGPYEQYF.

This chain links TRBV4-1 with TRBJ1-5, with TRBD1 identical over 10 bases. V lost 1 base to trimming and J lost 3 bases; unmatched junction nucleotides: 9. CDR3 size: 18 residues. The germline V gene encodes CDR1 MGHRA and CDR2 YSYEKL. The CDR3 coding sequence is TGCGCCAGCAGCCAAGCCGCGACAGGGGGCCGGGTCAATCAGCCCCAGCATTTT. Translation gives CASSQAATGGRVNQPQHF.

This clone was observed a few times. V gene TRBV2 combines with J gene TRBJ2-7; 7 bases match TRBD2. The CDR3 sequence is 14 residues long. Germline CDR1 and CDR2: SNHLY and FYNNEI. V shed 7 bases and J 0 bases; nucleotides not matched to a gene: 6. Here the CDR3 DNA reads TGTGCCAGCAATAGCGGGCTGAGCTCCTACGAGCAGTACTTC. Its translation: CASNSGLSSYEQYF.

The rearrangement links TRBV5-4 to TRBJ2-7; perhaps TRBD2 as D (6 bases). CDR1 SGHNT and CDR2 YYREEE come from the germline V gene (reference sequence). The V end was cut by 3 bases, the J end by 3 bases, with 13 bases between. The CDR3 is made up of 14 amino acids. The CDR3 is CASSSGLTGYEQYF. For the CDR3, the DNA is TGTGCCAGCAGCTCGGGACTGACGGGCTACGAGCAGTACTTC. The full variable domain, its missing parts supplied by reference TRBV5-4 and TRBJ2-7, is ETGVTQSPTHLIKTRGQQVTLRCSSQSGHNTVSWYQQALGQGPQFIFQYYREEENGRGNFPPRFSGLQFPNYSSELNVNALELDDSALYLCASSSGLTGYEQYFGPGTRLTVT.

The chain carries TRBV18 and TRBJ2-5; a weak D match, TRBD1 (6 bases). The CDR3 is 15 residues long. Germline V gene data show CDR1 as KGHSH and CDR2 as LQKENI. Between the trimmed V and J ends, which lost 4 bases and 1 base, there was a span of 13 bases. The CDR3 spells CASSLGQLSQETQYF. DNA of the CDR3: TGTGCCAGCTCACTAGGACAGTTGTCCCAAGAGACCCAGTACTTC.

The chain links TRBV7-9 to TRBJ2-1, with D maybe TRBD2 (7 bases). The CDR3 consists of 13 residues. V was shortened by 8 bases and J by 3 bases, with 11 bases between the two germline ends. CDR1 SEHNR and CDR2 FQNEAQ come from the germline V gene (reference sequence). The CDR3 region is CASRGANYNEQFF. DNA of the CDR3: TGTGCCAGCCGGGGGGCGAACTACAATGAGCAGTTCTTC.

The gene calls are TRBV3-1 (or the pseudogene TRBV3-2) and TRBJ1-4; TRBD1 matches at 7 bases. V gave up 0 bases and J gave up 8 bases; unmatched junction bases: 9. Germline CDR1 is LGHDT and CDR2 is YNNKEL (reference sequence). The CDR3 totals 16 residues. The chain's CDR3 is CASSQDDDREEEKLFF. The DNA of the CDR3 is TGTGCCAGCAGCCAAGATGACGACAGGGAGGAGGAAAAACTGTTTTTT.

This clone was counted between two and nine times. V gene TRBV9 combines with J gene TRBJ1-4; 8 positions agree with TRBD1. The CDR3 has 15 residues. Germline V gives CDR1 SGDLS, CDR2 YYNGEE. V was pared by 0 bases and J by 7 bases, with 5 bases of the junction left unmatched. CDR3 sequence reads: CASSVGGRGLEKLFF. CDR3 in DNA: TGTGCCAGCAGCGTAGGAGGCAGGGGGCTTGAAAAACTGTTTTTT.

The rearrangement joins TRBV29-1 to TRBJ1-2, with 9 bases identical to TRBD1. J gave up 6 bases and V 6 bases, and 8 bases lay outside the gene matches. The germline V gene has CDR1 SQVTM and CDR2 ANQGSEA. This CDR3 has 13 amino acids. Written as DNA, the CDR3 is TGCAGCGTAAGGACAGGGGATGAGGATGGCTACACCTTC. Encoded protein: CSVRTGDEDGYTF. The full variable domain, rest sourced from reference TRBV29-1 and TRBJ1-2, is SAVISQKPSRDICQRGTSLTIQCQVDSQVTMMFWYRQQPGQSLTLIATANQGSEATYESGFVIDKFPISRPNLTFSTLTVSNMSPEDSSIYLCSVRTGDEDGYTFGSGTRLTVV.

V gene TRBV4-1 combines with J gene TRBJ2-7, with TRBD1 matching 10 bases. The CDR3 is made up of 15 amino acids. With V trimmed by 0 bases and J by 9 bases, 8 bases remained unmatched. Germline V gives CDR1 MGHRA, CDR2 YSYEKL. This chain's CDR3 is CASSQESRTGGAQYF. CDR3 sequence (DNA): TGCGCCAGCAGCCAAGAGTCCCGGACAGGGGGGGCGCAGTACTTC.

The chain links TRBV2 to TRBJ2-7; the D gene is possibly TRBD2 (6 bases). The CDR3 totals 13 residues. Between the trimmed V and J ends, which lost 6 bases and 3 bases, there was a span of 12 bases. The germline CDR1 and CDR2 sequences are SNHLY and FYNNEI. The CDR3 DNA follows: TGTGCCAGCAGCCGAGACGGGGGCTACGAGCAGTACTTC. It translates to CASSRDGGYEQYF.

V usage is TRBV27 and J usage is TRBJ1-1; possible D gene TRBD1, 6 bases. Trimming stripped 3 bases from V and 0 bases from J, with 11 bases between. In germline, CDR1 is MNHEY, CDR2 SMNVEV (reference sequence). The CDR3 is made up of 15 amino acids. CDR3 amino acids: CASSLTGPMNTEAFF. The CDR3 nucleotides read TGTGCCAGCAGTTTGACAGGTCCGATGAACACTGAAGCTTTCTTT.

The rearrangement joins TRBV4-1 to TRBJ1-2; unclear D gene. V dropped 0 bases and J dropped 4 bases, with 6 bases sitting between them. Germline CDR1 and CDR2: MGHRA and YSYEKL. CDR3 length equals 13 residues. This CDR3 reads CASSQDLRYGYTF. The CDR3 coding sequence is TGCGCCAGCAGCCAAGATCTCCGCTATGGCTACACCTTC.

A word on this clone: One end of the junction is discordant with germline, which a read error may explain. V gene TRBV6-2 or TRBV6-3 combines with J gene TRBJ2-7; D possibly corresponds to TRBD1 (5 bases). CDR1 is MNHEY, CDR2 SVGEGT, per germline. The CDR3 covers 12 residues. This CDR3 is CASSSSRGRINF. CDR3 DNA sequence: TGTGCCAGCAGCTCCAGTAGGGGAAGAATCAATTTC.

This chain links TRBV6-1 with TRBJ1-5; 8 positions agree with TRBD1. CDR3 length: 13 amino acids. Trimming cost V 8 bases and J 6 bases; bases outside gene matches: 6. Germline V gene lookup returns CDR1 MNHNS and CDR2 SASEGT. In nucleotides, the CDR3 is TGTGCCAGCCAGGACAGGGCCGTTCAGCCCCAGCATTTT. Protein product: CASQDRAVQPQHF.

Only a few counts were recorded for this clone. This chain uses TRBV5-1 with TRBJ2-3; 10 bases are shared with TRBD1. CDR1 and CDR2 (germline): SGHRS, YFSETQ. V trimming: 4 bases; J trimming: 0 bases; junction bases outside the gene matches: 8. The CDR3 sequence is 17 residues long. As DNA, the CDR3 is TGCGCCAGCAGCCCTCGGACAGGGGGAGGGAGCACAGATACGCAGTATTTT. Translated, it gives CASSPRTGGGSTDTQYF.

The chain couples TRBV12-3 or TRBV12-4 to TRBJ1-2; D is possibly TRBD1 (6 bases). V lost 6 bases and J 2 bases, leaving 10 bases between the germline ends. The CDR3 consists of 13 residues. CDR3 bases: TGTGCCAGCAGCCCACAGGGAAACTATGGCTACACCTTC. Translating gives CASSPQGNYGYTF.

The V gene is TRBV9, the J gene TRBJ2-5; tentatively, D is TRBD2 (6 bases). The germline V gene encodes CDR1 SGDLS and CDR2 YYNGEE. V lost 0 bases to trimming and J lost 2 bases, with 8 bases between them. There are 14 residues in the CDR3. For the CDR3, the DNA is TGTGCCAGCAGCGTAGCGGGAGTTCAAGAGACCCAGTACTTC. Translating gives CASSVAGVQETQYF.

This rearrangement joins TRBV5-4 to TRBJ1-3; tentative D call: TRBD1 (5 bases). The germline V gene has CDR1 SGHNT and CDR2 YYREEE (reference sequence). CDR3 length equals 15 residues. V was cut by 0 bases and J by 0 bases, with 7 bases left in between. In DNA form, the CDR3 reads TGTGCCAGCAGCTTGGTGGGGCCCTCTGGAAACACCATATATTTT. Its protein product is CASSLVGPSGNTIYF. The variable domain in full, with the rest retrieved from reference TRBV5-4 and TRBJ1-3, is ETGVTQSPTHLIKTRGQQVTLRCSSQSGHNTVSWYQQALGQGPQFIFQYYREEENGRGNFPPRFSGLQFPNYSSELNVNALELDDSALYLCASSLVGPSGNTIYFGEGSWLTVV.

This clone was counted a single time. The V and J genes are TRBV11-2 and TRBJ1-1, with no clear D. The CDR3 loop spans 14 amino acids. V lost 0 bases to trimming and J lost 8 bases, with 13 bases between them. Germline V CDR1 and CDR2: SGHAT, FQNNGV. CDR3 coding DNA: TGTGCCAGCAGCTTAGATCGTATAAGAGGAGAAGCTTTCTTT. Protein sequence: CASSLDRIRGEAFF.